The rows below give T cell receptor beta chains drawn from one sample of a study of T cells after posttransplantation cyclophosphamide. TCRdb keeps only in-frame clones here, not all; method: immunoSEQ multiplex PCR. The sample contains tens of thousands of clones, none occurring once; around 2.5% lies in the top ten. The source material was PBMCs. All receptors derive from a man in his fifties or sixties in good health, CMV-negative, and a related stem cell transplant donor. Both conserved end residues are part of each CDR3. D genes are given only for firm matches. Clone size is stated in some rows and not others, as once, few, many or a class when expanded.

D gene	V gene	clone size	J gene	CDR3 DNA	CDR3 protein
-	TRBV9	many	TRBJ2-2	TGTGCCAGCAGCCCAAATGCGGGGGAGCTGTTTTTT	CASSPNAGELFF
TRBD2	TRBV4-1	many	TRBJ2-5	TGCGCCAGCAGCCAAGGAACTAGCGGGGGGTACGAGACCCAGTACTTC	CASSQGTSGGYETQYF
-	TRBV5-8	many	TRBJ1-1	TGTGCCAGCAGCTTAACAGTAGTACATCTGAACACTGAAGCTTTCTTT	CASSLTVVHLNTEAFF
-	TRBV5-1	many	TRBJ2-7	TGCGCCAGCAGCCCCCTGGACAGTTTGGGGCAGTACTTC	CASSPLDSLGQYF
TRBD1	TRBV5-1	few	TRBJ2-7	TGCGCCAGCAGCGTAGGGCAGGGGGACGAGCAGTACTTC	CASSVGQGDEQYF
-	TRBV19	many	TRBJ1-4	TGTGCCAGTAGTATCGACAGATATAATGAAAAACTGTTTTTT	CASSIDRYNEKLFF
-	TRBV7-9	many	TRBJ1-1	TGTGCCAGCAGCTCCGGTCGGGGAGCTTTCTTT	CASSSGRGAFF
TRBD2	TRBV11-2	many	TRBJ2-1	TGTGCCAGCAGCTTACAGCGGGGGGCCTACAATGAGCAGTTCTTC	CASSLQRGAYNEQFF
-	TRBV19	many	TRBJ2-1	TGTGCCAGTAGTGCCAACAGGGTAGCGGGCGATGAGCAGTTCTTC	CASSANRVAGDEQFF
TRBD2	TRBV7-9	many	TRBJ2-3	TGTGCCAGCAGCTCGACAGCTTTAGGTAGCGGGGGAGATACGCAGTATTTT	CASSSTALGSGGDTQYF
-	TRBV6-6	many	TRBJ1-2	TGTGCCAGCAGTCAAGACACAGGGAGCTACACCTTC	CASSQDTGSYTF
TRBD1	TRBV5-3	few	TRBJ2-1	TGTGCCAGAAGGGAACCGGGACAGGGATCCCGAGAGCAGTTCTTC	CARREPGQGSREQFF
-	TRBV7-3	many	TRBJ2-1	TGTGCCAGCAGCTTAGTCTTCACAGGGCCGATCAATGAGCAGTTCTTC	CASSLVFTGPINEQFF
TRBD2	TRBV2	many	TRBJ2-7	TGTGCCAGCAGTACACTACCTTTGGGCGGGAGGTGGTACGAGCAGTACTTC	CASSTLPLGGRWYEQYF
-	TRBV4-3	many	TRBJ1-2	TGCGCCAGCAGCCAAGCAGGGTTTAGGAACTATGGCTACACCTTC	CASSQAGFRNYGYTF
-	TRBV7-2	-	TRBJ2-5	TGTGCCAGCAGCTTAGTCCTCCGCGGCGGGGTGCAAGAGACCCAGTACTTC	CASSLVLRGGVQETQYF
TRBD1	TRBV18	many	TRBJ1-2	TGTGCCAGCTCACTACCGGGACAGGGGACCTATGGCTACACCTTC	CASSLPGQGTYGYTF
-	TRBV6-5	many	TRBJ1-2	TGTGCCAGCAGTTACTCGTCCCGCGGGAGCTCTAGCGGCTACACCTTC	CASSYSSRGSSSGYTF
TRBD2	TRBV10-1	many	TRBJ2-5	TGCGCCAGCAGTGAGTCCCCTCCCGGACTAGCGGGAGATAGTGAGACCCAGTACTTC	CASSESPPGLAGDSETQYF
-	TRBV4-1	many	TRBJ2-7	TGCGCCAGCAGCCAAGATATCGGACTCAGCTCCTACGAGCAGTACTTC	CASSQDIGLSSYEQYF
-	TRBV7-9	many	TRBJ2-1	TGTGCCAGCAGCCAGGGACTGGCCTACAATGAGCAGTTCTTC	CASSQGLAYNEQFF
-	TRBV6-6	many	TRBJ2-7	TGTGCCAGCAGTTACCCAACAGCATATCTAAATTACGAGCAGTACTTC	CASSYPTAYLNYEQYF
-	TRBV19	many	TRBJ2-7	TGTGCCAGTAGCTCCGGGATCACCTACGAGCAGTACTTC	CASSSGITYEQYF